This T cell receptor (beta chain) was sequenced during a study of neurological immune-mediated disorders. Using its own MiXCR run on the 5' RACE reads, TCRdb lists one record per CDR3 protein. The sample carries around 100,000 distinct CDR3 sequences, approximately 11% recorded once. Time point specified: longitudinal time-point 3. For the unsorted libraries, 2 million PBMCs stored at -80 C served as input. This clonotype showed up many times. J gave up 2 bases and V 2 bases, and 12 bases lay outside the gene matches. This CDR3 comprises 18 residues. Germline V gene sequence: CDR1 MNHEY, CDR2 SMNVEV (reference sequence).

The receptor comes from a female donor with HTLV-1-associated myelopathy (HAM/TSP). This sequence joins TRBV27 and TRBJ2-1, with 7 bases identical to TRBD2. The sequenced material came from PBMCs. The DNA of the CDR3 is TGTGCCAGCAGTTTAAGTTATAGGGCCGGGAGGCCCTACAATGAGCAGTTCTTC. Translation: CASSLSYRAGRPYNEQFF.